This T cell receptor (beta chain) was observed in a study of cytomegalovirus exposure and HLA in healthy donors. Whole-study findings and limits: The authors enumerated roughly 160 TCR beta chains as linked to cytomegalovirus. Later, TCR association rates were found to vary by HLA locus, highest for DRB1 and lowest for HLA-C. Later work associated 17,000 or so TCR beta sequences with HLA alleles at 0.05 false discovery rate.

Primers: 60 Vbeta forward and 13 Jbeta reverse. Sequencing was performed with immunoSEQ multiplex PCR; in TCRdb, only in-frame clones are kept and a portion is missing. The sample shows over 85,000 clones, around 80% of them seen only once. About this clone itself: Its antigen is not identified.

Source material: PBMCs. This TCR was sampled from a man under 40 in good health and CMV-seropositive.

The CDR3 sequence: CASSLAGDSWETQYF. In nucleotides, the CDR3 is TGTGCCAGCAGCTTAGCCGGGGACTCCTGGGAGACCCAGTACTTC. V usage is TRBV7-7 and J usage is TRBJ2-5, with D possibly being TRBD2 (6 bases). Looked up from germline, CDR1 is SSHAT and CDR2 is FNYEAQ (reference sequence). This CDR3 region has 15 residues. Trimming cost V 0 bases and J 5 bases, with 13 bases left between them.